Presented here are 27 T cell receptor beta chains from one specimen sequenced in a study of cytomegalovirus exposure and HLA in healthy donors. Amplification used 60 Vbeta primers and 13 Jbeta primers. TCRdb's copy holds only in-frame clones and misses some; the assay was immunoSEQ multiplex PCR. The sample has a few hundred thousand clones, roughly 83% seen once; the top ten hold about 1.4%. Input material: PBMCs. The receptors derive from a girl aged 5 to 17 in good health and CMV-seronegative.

The CDR3 DNA sequence: TGTGCCAGCAGACTACAGGGGGGTGGCGAAAAACTGTTTTTT. Protein sequence: CASRLQGGGEKLFF. The rearrangement joins TRBV14 to TRBJ1-4, with 8 bases lining up with TRBD1. Germline CDR1 reads SGHDN; CDR2 reads FVKESK. The CDR3 runs to 14 residues. Trimming took 6 bases from V and 8 from J; bases not matched to a gene: 8.

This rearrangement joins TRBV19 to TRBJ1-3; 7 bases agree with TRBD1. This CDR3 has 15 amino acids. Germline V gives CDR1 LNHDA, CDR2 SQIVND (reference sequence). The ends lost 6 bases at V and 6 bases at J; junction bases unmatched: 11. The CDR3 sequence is CASRRDRAIANTIYF. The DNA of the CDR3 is TGTGCCAGTAGAAGAGACAGGGCTATTGCAAACACCATATATTTT.

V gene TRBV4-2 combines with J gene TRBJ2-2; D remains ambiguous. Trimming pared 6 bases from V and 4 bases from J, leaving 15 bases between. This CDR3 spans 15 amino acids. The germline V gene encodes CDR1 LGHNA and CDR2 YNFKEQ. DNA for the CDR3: TGTGCCAGCAGTCAGGCGTTAATGACCACCGGGGAGCTGTTTTTT. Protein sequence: CASSQALMTTGELFF.

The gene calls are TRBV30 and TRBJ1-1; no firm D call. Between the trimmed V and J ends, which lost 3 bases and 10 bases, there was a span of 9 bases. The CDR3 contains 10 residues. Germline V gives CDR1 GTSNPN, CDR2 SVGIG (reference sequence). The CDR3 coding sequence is TGTGCCTGGAGCCCTCGTCGAGCTTTCTTT. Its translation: CAWSPRRAFF.

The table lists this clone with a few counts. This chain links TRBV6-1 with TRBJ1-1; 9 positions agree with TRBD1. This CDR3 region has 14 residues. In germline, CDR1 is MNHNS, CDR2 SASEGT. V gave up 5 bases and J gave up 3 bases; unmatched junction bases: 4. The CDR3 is CASSLRTGDTEAFF. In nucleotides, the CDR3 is TGTGCCAGCAGTCTCAGGACAGGGGACACTGAAGCTTTCTTT.

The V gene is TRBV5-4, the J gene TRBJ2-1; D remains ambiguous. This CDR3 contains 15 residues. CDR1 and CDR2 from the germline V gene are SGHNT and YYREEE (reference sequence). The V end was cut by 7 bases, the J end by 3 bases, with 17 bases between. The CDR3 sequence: CASQVVGPFYNEQFF. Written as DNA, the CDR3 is TGTGCCAGCCAGGTGGTAGGTCCTTTCTACAATGAGCAGTTCTTC.

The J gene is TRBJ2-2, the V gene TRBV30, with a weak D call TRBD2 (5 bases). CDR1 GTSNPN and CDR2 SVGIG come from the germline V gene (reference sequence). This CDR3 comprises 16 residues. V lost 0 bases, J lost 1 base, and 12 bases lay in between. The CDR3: CAWSVGSGGNTGELFF. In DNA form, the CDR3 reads TGTGCCTGGAGTGTGGGGAGCGGAGGGAACACCGGGGAGCTGTTTTTT.

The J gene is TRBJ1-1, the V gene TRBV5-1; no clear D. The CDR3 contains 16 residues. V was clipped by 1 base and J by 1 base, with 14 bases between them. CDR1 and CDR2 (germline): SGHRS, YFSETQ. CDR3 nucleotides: TGCGCCAGCAGCTTGCAACCGGGTACGTGGAACACTGAAGCTTTCTTT. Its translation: CASSLQPGTWNTEAFF.

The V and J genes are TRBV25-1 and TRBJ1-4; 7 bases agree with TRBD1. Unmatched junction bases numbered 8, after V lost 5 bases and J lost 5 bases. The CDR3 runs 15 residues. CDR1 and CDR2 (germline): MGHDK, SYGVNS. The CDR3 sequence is CASSRVGGQNEKLFF. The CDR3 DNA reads TGTGCCAGCAGTCGCGTGGGGGGACAGAATGAAAAACTGTTTTTT.

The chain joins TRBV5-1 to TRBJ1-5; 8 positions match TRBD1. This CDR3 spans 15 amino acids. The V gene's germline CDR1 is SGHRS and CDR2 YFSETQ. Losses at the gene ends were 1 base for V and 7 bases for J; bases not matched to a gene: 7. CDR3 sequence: CASSLTDRETQPQHF. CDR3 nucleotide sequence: TGCGCCAGCAGCTTGACGGACAGGGAAACCCAGCCCCAGCATTTT.

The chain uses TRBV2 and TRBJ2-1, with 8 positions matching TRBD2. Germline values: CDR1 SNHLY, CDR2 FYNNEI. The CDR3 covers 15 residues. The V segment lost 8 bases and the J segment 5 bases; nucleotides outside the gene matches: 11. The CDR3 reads CASSGYRGGHNEQFF. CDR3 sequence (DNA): TGTGCCAGCTCTGGGTATCGGGGGGGTCACAATGAGCAGTTCTTC.

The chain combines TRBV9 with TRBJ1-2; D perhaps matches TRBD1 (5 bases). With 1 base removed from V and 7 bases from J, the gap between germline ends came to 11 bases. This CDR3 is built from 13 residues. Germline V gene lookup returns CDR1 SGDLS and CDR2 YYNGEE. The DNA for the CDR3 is TGTGCCAGCAGCGTATTGGACACCTCTGGCTACACCTTC. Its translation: CASSVLDTSGYTF.

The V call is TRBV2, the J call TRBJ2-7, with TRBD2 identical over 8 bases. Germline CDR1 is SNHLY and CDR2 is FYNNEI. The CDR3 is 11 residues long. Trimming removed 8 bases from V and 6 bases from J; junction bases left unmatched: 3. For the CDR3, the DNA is TGTGCCAGCTTAGCGGGACGCGAGCAGTACTTC. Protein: CASLAGREQYF.

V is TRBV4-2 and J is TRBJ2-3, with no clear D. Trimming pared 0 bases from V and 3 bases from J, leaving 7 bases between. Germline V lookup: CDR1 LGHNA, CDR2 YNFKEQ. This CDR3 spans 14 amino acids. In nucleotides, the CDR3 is TGTGCCAGCAGCCAAGATTCCACTACAGATACGCAGTATTTT. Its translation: CASSQDSTTDTQYF.

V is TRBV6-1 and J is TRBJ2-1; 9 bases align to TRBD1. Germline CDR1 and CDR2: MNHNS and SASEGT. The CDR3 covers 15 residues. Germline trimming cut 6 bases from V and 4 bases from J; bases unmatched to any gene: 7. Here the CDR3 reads CASRPGTGRYNEQFF. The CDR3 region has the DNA TGTGCCAGCAGGCCCGGGACAGGGAGGTACAATGAGCAGTTCTTC.

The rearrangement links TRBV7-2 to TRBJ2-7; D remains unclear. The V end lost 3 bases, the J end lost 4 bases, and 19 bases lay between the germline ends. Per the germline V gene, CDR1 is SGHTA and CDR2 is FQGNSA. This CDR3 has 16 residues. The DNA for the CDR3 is TGTGCCAGCAGCTTGGCACATAATGGAGTAAGGTACGAGCAGTACTTC. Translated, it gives CASSLAHNGVRYEQYF.

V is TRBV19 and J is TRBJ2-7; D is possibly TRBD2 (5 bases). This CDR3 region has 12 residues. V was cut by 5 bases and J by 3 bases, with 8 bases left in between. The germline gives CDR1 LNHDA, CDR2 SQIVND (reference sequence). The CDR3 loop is CASSFRGYEQYF. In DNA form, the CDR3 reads TGTGCCAGTAGTTTCCGGGGCTACGAGCAGTACTTC.

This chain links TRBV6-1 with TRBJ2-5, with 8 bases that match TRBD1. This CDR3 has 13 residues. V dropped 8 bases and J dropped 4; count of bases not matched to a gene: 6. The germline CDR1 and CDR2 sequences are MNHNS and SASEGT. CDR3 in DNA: TGTGCCAGCGAGGCAGGGGGCGCAGAGACCCAGTACTTC. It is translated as CASEAGGAETQYF.

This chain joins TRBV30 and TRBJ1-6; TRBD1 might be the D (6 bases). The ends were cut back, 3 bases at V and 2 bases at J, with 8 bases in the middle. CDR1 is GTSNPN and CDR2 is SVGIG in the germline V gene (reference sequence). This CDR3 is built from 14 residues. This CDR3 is CAWRQGPYNSPLHF. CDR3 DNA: TGTGCCTGGAGACAGGGCCCCTATAATTCACCCCTCCACTTT.

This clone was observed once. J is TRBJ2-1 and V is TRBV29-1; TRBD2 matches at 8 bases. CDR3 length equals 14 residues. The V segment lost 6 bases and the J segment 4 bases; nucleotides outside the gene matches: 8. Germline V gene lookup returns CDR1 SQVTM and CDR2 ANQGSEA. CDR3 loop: CSVGAGVGYNEQFF. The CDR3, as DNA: TGCAGCGTCGGAGCGGGAGTTGGTTACAATGAGCAGTTCTTC.

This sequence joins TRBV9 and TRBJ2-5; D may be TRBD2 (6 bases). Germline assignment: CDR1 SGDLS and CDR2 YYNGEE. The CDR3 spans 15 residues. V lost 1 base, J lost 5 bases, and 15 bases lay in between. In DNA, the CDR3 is TGTGCCAGCAGCGTATACCGAGGAGGGTTTGAGACCCAGTACTTC. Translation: CASSVYRGGFETQYF.

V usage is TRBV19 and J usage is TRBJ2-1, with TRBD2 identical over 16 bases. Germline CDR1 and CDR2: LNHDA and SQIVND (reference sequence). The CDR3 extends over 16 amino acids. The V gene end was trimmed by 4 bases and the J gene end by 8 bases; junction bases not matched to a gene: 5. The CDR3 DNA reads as TGTGCCAGTAGTACACCCGGGACTAGCGGGAGGGATGAGCAGTTCTTC. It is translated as CASSTPGTSGRDEQFF.

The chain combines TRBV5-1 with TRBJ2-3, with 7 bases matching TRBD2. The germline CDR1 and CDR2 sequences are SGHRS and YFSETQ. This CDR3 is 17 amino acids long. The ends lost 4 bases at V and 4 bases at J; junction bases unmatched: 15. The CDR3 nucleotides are TGCGCCAGCAGCGAAGACCCTGGCGGGGGTATCTCAGATACGCAGTATTTT. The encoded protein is CASSEDPGGGISDTQYF.

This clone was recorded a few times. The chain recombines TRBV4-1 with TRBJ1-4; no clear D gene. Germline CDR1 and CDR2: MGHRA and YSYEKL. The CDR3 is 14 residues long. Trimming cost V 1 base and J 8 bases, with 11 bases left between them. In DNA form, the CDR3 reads TGCGCCAGCAGCCAAGCCCCCCTTGAGGAAAAACTGTTTTTT. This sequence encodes CASSQAPLEEKLFF.

CDR3 region: CASSPTIGTEAFF. In DNA form, the CDR3 reads TGTGCCAGCTCACCAACGATCGGCACTGAAGCTTTCTTT. The chain links TRBV18 to TRBJ1-1, with D uncertain. Germline V CDR1 and CDR2: KGHSH, LQKENI. V dropped 2 bases and J dropped 4 bases, with 8 bases sitting between them. The CDR3 runs to 13 residues.

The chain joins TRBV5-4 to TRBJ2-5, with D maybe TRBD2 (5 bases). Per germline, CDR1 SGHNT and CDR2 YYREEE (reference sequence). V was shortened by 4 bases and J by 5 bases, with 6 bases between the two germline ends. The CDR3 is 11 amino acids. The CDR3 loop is CASSRGETQYF. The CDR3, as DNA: TGTGCCAGCAGCCGAGGGGAGACCCAGTACTTC.

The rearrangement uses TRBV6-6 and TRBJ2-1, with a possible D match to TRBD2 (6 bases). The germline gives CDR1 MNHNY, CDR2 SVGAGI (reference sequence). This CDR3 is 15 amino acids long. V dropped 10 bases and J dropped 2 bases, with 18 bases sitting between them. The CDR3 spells CATTLSGGAYNEQFF. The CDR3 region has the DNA TGTGCCACTACGTTAAGCGGAGGGGCCTACAATGAGCAGTTCTTC.